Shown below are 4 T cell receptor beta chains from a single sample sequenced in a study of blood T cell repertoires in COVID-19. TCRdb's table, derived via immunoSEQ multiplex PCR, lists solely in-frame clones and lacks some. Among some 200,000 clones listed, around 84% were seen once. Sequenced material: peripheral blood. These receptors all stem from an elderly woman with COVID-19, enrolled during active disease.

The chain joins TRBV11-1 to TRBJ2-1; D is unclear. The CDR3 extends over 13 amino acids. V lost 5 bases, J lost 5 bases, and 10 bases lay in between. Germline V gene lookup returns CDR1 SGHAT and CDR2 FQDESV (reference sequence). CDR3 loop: CASSVGLDNEQFF. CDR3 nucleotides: TGTGCCAGCAGCGTAGGGCTAGACAATGAGCAGTTCTTC. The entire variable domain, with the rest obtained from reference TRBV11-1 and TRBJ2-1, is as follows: EAEVAQSPRYKITEKSQAVAFWCDPISGHATLYWYRQILGQGPELLVQFQDESVVDDSQLPKDRFSAERLKGVDSTLKIQPAELGDSAMYLCASSVGLDNEQFFGPGTRLTVL.

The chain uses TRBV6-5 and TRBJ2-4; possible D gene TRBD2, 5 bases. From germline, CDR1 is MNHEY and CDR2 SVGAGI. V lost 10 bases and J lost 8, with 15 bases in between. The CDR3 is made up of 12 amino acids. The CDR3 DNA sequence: TGTGCCACCGGGCGGGTCGGTGACATTCAGTACTTC. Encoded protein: CATGRVGDIQYF.

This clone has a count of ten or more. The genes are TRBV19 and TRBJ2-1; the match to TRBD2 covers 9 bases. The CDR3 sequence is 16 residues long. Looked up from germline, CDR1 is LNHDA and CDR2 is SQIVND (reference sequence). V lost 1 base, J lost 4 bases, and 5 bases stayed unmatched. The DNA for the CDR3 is TGTGCCAGTAGTATAGTGACGGGACTAGCTTACAATGAGCAGTTCTTC. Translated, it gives CASSIVTGLAYNEQFF.

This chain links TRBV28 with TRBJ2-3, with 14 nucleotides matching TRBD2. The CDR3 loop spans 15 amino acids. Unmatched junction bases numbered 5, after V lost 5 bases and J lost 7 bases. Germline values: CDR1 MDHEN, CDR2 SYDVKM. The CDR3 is CASSAGLAGVNTQYF. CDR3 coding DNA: TGTGCCAGCAGTGCGGGACTAGCGGGGGTTAATACGCAGTATTTT.